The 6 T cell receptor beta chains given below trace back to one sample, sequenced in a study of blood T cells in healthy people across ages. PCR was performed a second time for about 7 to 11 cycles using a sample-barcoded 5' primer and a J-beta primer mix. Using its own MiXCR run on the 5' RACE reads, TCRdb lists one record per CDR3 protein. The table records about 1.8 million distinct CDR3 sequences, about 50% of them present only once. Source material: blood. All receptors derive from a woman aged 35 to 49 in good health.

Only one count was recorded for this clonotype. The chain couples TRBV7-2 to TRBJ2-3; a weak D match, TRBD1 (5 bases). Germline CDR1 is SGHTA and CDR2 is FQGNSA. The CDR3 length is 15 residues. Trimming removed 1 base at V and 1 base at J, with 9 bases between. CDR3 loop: CASSLVRVGTDTQYF. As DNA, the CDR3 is TGTGCCAGCAGCTTAGTCAGGGTTGGCACAGATACGCAGTATTTT. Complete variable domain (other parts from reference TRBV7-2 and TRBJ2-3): GAGVSQSPSNKVTEKGKDVELRCDPISGHTALYWYRQSLGQGLEFLIYFQGNSAPDKSGLPSDRFSAERTGGSVSTLTIQRTQQEDSAVYLCASSLVRVGTDTQYFGPGTRLTVL.

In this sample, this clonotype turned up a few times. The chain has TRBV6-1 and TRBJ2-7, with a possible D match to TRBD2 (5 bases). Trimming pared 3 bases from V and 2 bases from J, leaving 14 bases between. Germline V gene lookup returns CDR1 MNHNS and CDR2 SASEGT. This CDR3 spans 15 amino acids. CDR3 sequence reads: CASSEWERMTYEQYF. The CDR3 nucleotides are TGTGCCAGCAGTGAGTGGGAGCGGATGACCTACGAGCAGTACTTC.

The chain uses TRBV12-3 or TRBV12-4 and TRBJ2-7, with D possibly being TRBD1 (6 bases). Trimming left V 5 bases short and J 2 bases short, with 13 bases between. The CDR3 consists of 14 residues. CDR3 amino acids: CASSAGTIAYEQYF. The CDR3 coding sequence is TGTGCCAGCAGTGCCGGGACAATAGCCTACGAGCAGTACTTC.

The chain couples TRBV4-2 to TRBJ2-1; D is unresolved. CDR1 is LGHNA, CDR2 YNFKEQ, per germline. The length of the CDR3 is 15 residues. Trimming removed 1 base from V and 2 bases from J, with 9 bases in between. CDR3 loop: CASSQVSQAYNEQFF. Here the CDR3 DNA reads TGTGCCAGCAGCCAAGTCTCTCAGGCCTACAATGAGCAGTTCTTC.

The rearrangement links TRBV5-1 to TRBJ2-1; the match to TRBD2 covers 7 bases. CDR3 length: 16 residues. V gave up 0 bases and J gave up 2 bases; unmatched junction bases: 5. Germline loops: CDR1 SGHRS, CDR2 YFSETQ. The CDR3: CASSLVPSGAYNEQFF. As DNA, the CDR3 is TGCGCCAGCAGCTTGGTTCCTAGCGGTGCCTACAATGAGCAGTTCTTC. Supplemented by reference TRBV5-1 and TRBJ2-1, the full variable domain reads KAGVTQTPRYLIKTRGQQVTLSCSPISGHRSVSWYQQTPGQGLQFLFEYFSETQRNKGNFPGRFSGRQFSNSRSEMNVSTLELGDSALYLCASSLVPSGAYNEQFFGPGTRLTVL.

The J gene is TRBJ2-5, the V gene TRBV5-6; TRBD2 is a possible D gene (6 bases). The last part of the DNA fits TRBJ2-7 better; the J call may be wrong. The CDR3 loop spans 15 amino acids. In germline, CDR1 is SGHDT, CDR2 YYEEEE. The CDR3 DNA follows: TGTGCCAGCACCTTCAGGATCAGAGCGGGTGACGAGCAGTACTTC. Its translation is CASTFRIRAGDEQYF.